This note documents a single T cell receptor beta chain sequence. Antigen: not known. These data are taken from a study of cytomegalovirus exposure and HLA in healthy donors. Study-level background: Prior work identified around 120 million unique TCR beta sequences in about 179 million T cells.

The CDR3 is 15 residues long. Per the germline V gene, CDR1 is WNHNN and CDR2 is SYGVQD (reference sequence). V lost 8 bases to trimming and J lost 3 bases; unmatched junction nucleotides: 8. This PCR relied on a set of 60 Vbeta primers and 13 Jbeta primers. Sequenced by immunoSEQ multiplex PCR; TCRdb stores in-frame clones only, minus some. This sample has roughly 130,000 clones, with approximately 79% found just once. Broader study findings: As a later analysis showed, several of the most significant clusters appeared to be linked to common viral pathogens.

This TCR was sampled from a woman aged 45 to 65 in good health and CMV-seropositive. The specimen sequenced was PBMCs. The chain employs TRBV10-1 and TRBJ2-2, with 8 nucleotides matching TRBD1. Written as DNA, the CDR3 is TGCGCCAGCCGTAGAAACAGGGGGGACACCGGGGAGCTGTTTTTT. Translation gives CASRRNRGDTGELFF.